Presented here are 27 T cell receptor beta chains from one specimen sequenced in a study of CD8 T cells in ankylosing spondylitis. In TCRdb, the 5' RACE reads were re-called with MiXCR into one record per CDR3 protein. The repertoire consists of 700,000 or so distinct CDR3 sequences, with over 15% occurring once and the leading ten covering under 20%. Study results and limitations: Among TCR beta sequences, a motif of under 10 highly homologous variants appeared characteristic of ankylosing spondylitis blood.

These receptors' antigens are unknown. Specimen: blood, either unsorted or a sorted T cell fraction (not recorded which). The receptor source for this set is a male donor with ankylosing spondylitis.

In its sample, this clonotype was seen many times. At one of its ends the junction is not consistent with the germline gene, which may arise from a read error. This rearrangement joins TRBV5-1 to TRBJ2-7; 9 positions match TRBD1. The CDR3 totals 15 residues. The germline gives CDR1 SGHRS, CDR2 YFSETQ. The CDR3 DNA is TGCGCCAGCAGCGGAACAGGGGGCACCTCCCACGAGCAGTACTTC. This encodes CASSGTGGTSHEQYF.

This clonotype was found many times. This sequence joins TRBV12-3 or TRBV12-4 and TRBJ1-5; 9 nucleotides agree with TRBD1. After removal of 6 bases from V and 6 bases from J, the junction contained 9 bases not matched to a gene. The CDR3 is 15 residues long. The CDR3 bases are TGTGCCAGCAGCTCCCGGGACAGGGCGGGTCAGCCCCAGCATTTT. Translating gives CASSSRDRAGQPQHF.

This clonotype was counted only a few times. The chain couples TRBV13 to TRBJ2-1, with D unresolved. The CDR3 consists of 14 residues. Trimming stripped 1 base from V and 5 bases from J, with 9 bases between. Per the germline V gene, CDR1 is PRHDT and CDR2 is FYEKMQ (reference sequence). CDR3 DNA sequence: TGTGCCAGCAGCTTAGAGGGCGTAGACAATGAGCAGTTCTTC. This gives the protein CASSLEGVDNEQFF.

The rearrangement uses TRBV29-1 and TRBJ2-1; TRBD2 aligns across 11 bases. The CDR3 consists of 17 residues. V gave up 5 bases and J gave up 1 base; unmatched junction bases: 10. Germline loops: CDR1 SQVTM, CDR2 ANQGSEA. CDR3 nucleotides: TGCAGCGTTCCCGGGGTAGCGGGAGGGCCTTCCTACAATGAGCAGTTCTTC. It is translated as CSVPGVAGGPSYNEQFF.

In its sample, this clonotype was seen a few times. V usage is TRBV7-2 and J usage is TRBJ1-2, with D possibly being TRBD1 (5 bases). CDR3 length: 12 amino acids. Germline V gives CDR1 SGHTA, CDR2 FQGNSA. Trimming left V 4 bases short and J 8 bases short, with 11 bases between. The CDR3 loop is CASSSQGHGYTF. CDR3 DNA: TGTGCCAGCAGCTCGCAGGGTCACGGCTACACCTTC.

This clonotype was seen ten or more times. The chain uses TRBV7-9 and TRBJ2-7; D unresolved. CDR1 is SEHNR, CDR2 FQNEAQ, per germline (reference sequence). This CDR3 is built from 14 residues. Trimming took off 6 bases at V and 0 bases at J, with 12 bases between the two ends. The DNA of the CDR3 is TGTGCCAGCAGTCAAGTTCTAAGCTCCTACGAGCAGTACTTC. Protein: CASSQVLSSYEQYF. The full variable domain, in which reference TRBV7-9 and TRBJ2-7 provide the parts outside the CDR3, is DTGVSQNPRHKITKRGQNVTFRCDPISEHNRLYWYRQTLGQGPEFLTYFQNEAQLEKSRLLSDRFSAERPKGSFSTLEIQRTEQGDSAMYLCASSQVLSSYEQYFGPGTRLTVT.

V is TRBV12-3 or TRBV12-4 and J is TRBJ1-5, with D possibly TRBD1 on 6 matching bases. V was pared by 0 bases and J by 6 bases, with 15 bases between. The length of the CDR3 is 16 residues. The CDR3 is CASSLAHRGAPQPQHF. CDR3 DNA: TGTGCCAGCAGTTTAGCCCATCGGGGGGCACCTCAGCCCCAGCATTTT.

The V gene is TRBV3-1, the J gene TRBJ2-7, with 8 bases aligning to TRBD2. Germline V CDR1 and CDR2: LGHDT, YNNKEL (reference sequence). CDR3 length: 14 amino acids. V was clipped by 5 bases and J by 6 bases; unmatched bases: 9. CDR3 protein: CASSALAGNREQYF. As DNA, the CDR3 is TGTGCCAGCAGCGCGCTAGCGGGCAATCGCGAGCAGTACTTC.

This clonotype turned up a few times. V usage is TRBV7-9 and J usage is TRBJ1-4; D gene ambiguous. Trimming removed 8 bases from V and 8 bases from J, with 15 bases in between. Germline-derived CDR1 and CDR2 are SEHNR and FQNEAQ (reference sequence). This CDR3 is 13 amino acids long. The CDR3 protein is CASRLSGEEKLFF. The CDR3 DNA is TGTGCCAGCCGCCTATCCGGTGAGGAAAAACTGTTTTTT.

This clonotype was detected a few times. The CDR3: CASRTGSGTEAFF. DNA for the CDR3: TGTGCCAGCAGGACAGGGAGTGGGACTGAAGCTTTCTTT. The chain carries TRBV12-3 or TRBV12-4 and TRBJ1-1; the match to TRBD1 covers 7 bases. There are 13 residues in the CDR3. With V trimmed by 6 bases and J by 5 bases, 6 bases remained unmatched.

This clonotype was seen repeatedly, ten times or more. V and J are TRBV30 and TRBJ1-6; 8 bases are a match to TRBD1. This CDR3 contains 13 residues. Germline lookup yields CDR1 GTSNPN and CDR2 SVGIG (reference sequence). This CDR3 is CAGEDRANSPLHF. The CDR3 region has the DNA TGTGCGGGCGAGGACAGGGCAAATTCACCCCTCCACTTT.

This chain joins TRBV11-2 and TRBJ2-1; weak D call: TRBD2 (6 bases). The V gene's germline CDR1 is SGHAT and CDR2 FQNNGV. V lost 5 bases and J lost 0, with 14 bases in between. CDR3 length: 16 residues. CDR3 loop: CASSPDLASSYNEQFF. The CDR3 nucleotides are TGTGCCAGCAGCCCGGACCTAGCGAGCTCCTACAATGAGCAGTTCTTC. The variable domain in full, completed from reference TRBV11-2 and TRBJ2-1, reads EAGVAQSPRYKIIEKRQSVAFWCNPISGHATLYWYQQILGQGPKLLIQFQNNGVVDDSQLPKDRFSAERLKGVDSTLKIQPAKLEDSAVYLCASSPDLASSYNEQFFGPGTRLTVL.

CDR3 region: CASSLAPLTSGPYNEQFF. The DNA for the CDR3 is TGTGCCAGCAGTTTAGCGCCCCTTACTAGCGGACCGTACAATGAGCAGTTCTTC. This sequence joins TRBV12-3 or TRBV12-4 and TRBJ2-1; TRBD2 aligns across 8 bases. The CDR3 is 18 residues long. The V segment lost 0 bases and the J segment 4 bases; nucleotides outside the gene matches: 11.

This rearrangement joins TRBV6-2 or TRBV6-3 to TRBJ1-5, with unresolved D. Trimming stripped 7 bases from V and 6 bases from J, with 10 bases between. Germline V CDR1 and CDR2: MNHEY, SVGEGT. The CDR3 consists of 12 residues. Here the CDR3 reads CASMVRVQPQHF. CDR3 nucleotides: TGTGCCAGCATGGTCCGGGTTCAGCCCCAGCATTTT.

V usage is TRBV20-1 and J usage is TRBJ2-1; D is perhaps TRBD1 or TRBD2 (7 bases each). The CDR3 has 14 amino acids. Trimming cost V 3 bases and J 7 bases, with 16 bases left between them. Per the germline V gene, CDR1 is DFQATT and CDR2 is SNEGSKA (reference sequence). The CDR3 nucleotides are TGCAGTGCTAGGCGGGGGAACAGGGGTAATGAGCAGTTCTTC. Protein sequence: CSARRGNRGNEQFF.

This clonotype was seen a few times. For the CDR3, the DNA is TGTGCCAGCAGCCCGATCGGGACTAAACCCCACACCGGGGAGCTGTTTTTT. Its translation: CASSPIGTKPHTGELFF. This rearrangement joins TRBV7-2 to TRBJ2-2, with 7 bases identical to TRBD2. V was pared by 5 bases and J by 3 bases, with 12 bases of the junction left unmatched. The germline V gene encodes CDR1 SGHTA and CDR2 FQGNSA. This CDR3 comprises 17 residues.

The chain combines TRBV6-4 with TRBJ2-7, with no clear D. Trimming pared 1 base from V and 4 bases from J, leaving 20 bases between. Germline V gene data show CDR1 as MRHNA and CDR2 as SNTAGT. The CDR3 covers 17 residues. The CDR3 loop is CASSDFRVPHFLYEQYF. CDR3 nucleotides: TGTGCCAGCAGTGACTTTAGGGTACCCCATTTCTTATACGAGCAGTACTTC.

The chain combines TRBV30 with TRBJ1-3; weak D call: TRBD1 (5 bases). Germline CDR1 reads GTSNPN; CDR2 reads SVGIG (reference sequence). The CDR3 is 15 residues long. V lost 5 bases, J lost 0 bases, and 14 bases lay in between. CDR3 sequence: CAWWKGSTSGNTIYF. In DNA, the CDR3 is TGTGCCTGGTGGAAGGGGTCCACCTCTGGAAACACCATATATTTT.

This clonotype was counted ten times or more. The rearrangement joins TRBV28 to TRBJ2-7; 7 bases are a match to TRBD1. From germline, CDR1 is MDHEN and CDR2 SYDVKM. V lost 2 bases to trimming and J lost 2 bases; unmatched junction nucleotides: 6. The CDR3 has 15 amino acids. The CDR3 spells CASSLAGTAAYEQYF. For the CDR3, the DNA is TGTGCCAGCAGTTTAGCCGGGACAGCAGCCTACGAGCAGTACTTC.

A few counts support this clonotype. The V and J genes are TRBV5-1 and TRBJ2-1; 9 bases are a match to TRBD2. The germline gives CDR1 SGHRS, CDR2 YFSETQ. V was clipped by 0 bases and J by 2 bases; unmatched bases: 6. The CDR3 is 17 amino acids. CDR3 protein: CASSLAPAGGAYNEQFF. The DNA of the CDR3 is TGCGCCAGCAGCTTGGCCCCGGCGGGGGGGGCCTACAATGAGCAGTTCTTC.

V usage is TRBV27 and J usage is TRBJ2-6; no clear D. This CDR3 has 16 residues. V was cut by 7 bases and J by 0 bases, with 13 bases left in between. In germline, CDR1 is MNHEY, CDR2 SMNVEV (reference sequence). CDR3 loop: CASTPRLYSGANVLTF. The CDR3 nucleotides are TGTGCCAGCACCCCCCGGCTGTACTCTGGGGCCAACGTCCTGACTTTC.

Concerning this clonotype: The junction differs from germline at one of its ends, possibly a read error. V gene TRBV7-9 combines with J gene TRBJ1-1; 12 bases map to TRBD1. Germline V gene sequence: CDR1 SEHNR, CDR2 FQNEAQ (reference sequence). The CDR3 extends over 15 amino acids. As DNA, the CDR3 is TGTGCCAGCAGCTCCCCACCGGGACAGGGGGCCACCGCCAGCTTT. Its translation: CASSSPPGQGATASF. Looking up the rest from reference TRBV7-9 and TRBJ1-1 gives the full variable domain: DTGVSQNPRHKITKRGQNVTFRCDPISEHNRLYWYRQTLGQGPEFLTYFQNEAQLEKSRLLSDRFSAERPKGSFSTLEIQRTEQGDSAMYLCASSSPPGQGATASFGQGTRLTVV.

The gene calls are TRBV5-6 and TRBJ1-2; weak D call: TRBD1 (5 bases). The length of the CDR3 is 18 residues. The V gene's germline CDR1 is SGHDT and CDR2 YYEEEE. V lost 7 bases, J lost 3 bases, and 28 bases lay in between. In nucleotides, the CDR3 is TGTGCCAGCCGCTCGACGGATAGACGGACCCTGGGGCACTATGGCTACACCTTC. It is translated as CASRSTDRRTLGHYGYTF.

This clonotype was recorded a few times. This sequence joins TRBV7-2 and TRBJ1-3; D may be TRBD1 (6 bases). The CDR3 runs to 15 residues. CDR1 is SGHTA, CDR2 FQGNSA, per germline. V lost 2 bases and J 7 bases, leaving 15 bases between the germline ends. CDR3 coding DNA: TGTGCCAGCAGCTTATGGGCGGGAGGGGGTAACACCATATATTTT. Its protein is CASSLWAGGGNTIYF.

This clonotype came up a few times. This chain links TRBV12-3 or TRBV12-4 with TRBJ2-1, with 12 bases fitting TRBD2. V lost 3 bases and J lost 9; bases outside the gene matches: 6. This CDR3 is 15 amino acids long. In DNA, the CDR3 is TGTGCCAGCAGTTTTTTGACTAGCGGGAGTGGTGAGCAGTTCTTC. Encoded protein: CASSFLTSGSGEQFF.

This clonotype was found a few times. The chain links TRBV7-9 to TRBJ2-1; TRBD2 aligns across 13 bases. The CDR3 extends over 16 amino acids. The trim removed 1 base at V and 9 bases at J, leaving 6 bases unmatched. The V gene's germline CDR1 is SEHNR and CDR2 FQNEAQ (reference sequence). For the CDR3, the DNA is TGTGCCAGCAGCTTAGGACTAGCGGGAGGTTGGACTGAGCAGTTCTTC. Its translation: CASSLGLAGGWTEQFF.

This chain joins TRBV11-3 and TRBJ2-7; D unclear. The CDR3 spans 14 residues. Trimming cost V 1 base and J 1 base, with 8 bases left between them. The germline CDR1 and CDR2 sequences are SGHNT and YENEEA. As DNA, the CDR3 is TGTGCCAGCAGCTTAGTTCCGGAATCCTACGAGCAGTACTTC. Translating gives CASSLVPESYEQYF.